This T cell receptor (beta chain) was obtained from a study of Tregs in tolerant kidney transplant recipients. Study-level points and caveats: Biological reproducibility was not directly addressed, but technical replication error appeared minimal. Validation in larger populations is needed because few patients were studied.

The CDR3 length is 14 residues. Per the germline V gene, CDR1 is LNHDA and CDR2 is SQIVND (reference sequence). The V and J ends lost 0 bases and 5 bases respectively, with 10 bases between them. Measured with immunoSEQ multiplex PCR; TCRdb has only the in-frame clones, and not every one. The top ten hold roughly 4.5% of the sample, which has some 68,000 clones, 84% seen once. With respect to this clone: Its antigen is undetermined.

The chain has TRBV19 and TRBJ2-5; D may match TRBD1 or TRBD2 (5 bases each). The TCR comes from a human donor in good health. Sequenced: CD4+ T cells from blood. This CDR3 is CASSIDVGVETQYF. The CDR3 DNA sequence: TGTGCCAGTAGTATAGATGTGGGGGTGGAGACCCAGTACTTC.